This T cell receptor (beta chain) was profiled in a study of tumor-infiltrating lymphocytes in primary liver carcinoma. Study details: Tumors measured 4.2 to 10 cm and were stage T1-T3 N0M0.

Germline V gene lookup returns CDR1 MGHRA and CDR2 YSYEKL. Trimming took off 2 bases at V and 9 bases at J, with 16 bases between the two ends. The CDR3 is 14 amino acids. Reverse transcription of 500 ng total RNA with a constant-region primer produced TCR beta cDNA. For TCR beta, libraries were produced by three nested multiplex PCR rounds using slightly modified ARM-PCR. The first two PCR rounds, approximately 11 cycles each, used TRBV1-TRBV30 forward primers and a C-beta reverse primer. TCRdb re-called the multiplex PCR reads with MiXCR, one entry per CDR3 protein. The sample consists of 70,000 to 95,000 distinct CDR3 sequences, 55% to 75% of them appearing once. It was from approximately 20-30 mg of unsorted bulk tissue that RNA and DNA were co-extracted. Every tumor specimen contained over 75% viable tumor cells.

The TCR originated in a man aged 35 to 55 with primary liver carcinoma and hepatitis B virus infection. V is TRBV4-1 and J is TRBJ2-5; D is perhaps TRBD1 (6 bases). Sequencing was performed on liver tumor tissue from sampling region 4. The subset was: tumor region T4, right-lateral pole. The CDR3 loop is CASSQLGLAGAQYF. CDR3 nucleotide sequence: TGCGCCAGCAGCCAACTAGGACTGGCAGGGGCCCAGTACTTC.